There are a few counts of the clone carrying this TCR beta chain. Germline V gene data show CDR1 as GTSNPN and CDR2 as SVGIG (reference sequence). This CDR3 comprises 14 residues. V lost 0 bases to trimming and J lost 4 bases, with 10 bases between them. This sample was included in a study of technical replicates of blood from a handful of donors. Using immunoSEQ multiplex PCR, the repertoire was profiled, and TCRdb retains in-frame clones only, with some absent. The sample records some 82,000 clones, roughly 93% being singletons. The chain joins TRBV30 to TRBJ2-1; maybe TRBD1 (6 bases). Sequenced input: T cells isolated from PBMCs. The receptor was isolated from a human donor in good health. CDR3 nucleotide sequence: TGTGCCTGGAGTGTCATGGGGGCATACAATGAGCAGTTCTTC. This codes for CAWSVMGAYNEQFF.